A single sample gave rise to the 3 T cell receptor beta chains below, sequenced in a study of blood T cell repertoires in COVID-19. Assay: immunoSEQ multiplex PCR; the TCRdb copy retains only in-frame clones and omits some. This table holds roughly 150,000 clones, 80% found once. Sequencing input: peripheral blood. Receptors originate from a man aged 55 to 69 with acute or convalescent COVID-19.

The rearrangement links TRBV7-2 to TRBJ1-2; the match to TRBD1 covers 7 bases. Trimming cost V 5 bases and J 4 bases; bases outside gene matches: 7. This CDR3 is 14 amino acids long. Germline V gene lookup returns CDR1 SGHTA and CDR2 FQGNSA. The CDR3 DNA sequence: TGTGCCAGCAGCCCCGGGACAGCCCTCTATGGCTACACCTTC. Translation gives CASSPGTALYGYTF.

With respect to this clone: In the same sample, other DNA sequences code for this CDR3. The chain has TRBV18 and TRBJ1-2; the match to TRBD1 covers 9 bases. CDR3 length: 14 residues. With V trimmed by 3 bases and J by 2 bases, 1 base remained unmatched. Germline CDR1 is KGHSH and CDR2 is LQKENI. The CDR3 is CASSPGTGNYGYTF. Here the CDR3 DNA reads TGTGCCAGCTCACCTGGGACAGGGAACTATGGCTACACCTTC.

This rearrangement joins TRBV12-3 or TRBV12-4 to TRBJ1-2; the D is unclear. The CDR3 runs 12 residues. Trimming took 4 bases from V and 8 from J, leaving 11 bases between them. The CDR3 region has the DNA TGTGCCAGCAGTTCCCCGGGGAAAGGCTACACCTTC. Its translation: CASSSPGKGYTF.